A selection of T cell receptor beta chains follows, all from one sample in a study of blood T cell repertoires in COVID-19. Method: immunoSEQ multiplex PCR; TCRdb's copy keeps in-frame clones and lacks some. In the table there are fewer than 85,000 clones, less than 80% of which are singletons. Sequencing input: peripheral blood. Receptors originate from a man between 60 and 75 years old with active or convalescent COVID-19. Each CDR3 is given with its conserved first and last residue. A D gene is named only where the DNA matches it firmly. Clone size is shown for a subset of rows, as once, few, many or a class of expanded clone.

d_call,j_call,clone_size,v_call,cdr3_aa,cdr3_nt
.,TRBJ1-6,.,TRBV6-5,CASSRLDRLDSPLHF,TGTGCCAGCAGCCGCCTCGACAGATTAGATTCACCCCTCCACTTT
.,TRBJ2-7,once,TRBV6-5,CASSLGGEYEQYF,TGTGCCAGCAGCCTCGGAGGGGAATACGAGCAGTACTTC
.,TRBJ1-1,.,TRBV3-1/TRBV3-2,CASSQQGYTEAFF,TGTGCCAGCAGTCAACAGGGATACACTGAAGCTTTCTTT
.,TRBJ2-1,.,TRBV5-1,CASSRTGEDYNEQFF,TGCGCCAGCAGCCGAACAGGGGAGGATTACAATGAGCAGTTCTTC
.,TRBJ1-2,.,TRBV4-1,CASSQDAGEGYGYTF,TGCGCCAGCAGCCAAGACGCAGGGGAGGGCTATGGCTACACCTTC
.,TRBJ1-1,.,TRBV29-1,CSVSTVGAEAFF,TGCAGCGTCTCGACAGTTGGGGCTGAAGCTTTCTTT
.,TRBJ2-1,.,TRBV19,CASSRQGGGEQFF,TGTGCCAGTAGTAGGCAGGGAGGCGGTGAGCAGTTCTTC
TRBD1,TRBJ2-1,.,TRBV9,CASSATGGNYNEQFF,TGTGCCAGCAGCGCAACAGGGGGAAACTACAATGAGCAGTTCTTC
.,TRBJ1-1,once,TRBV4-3,CASSLNPRDLNTEAFF,TGCGCCAGCAGCCTAAATCCCCGGGACTTGAACACTGAAGCTTTCTTT
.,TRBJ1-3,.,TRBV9,CASSVASGHSGNTIYF,TGTGCCAGCAGCGTAGCGTCAGGCCACTCTGGAAACACCATATATTTT
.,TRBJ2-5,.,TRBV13,CASSPRRGPSETQYF,TGTGCCAGCAGCCCTAGGAGGGGCCCTTCAGAGACCCAGTACTTC
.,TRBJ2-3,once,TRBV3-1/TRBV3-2,CASSHRNTDTQYF,TGTGCCAGCAGCCACAGGAACACAGATACGCAGTATTTT
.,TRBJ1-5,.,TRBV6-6,CASSYLNSNQPQHF,TGTGCCAGCAGTTACCTAAACAGCAATCAGCCCCAGCATTTT
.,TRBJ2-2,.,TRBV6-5,CASSKPAVSAGELFF,TGTGCCAGCAGCAAACCTGCAGTATCCGCCGGGGAGCTGTTTTTT
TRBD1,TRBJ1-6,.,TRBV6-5,CASSYSGQGYSPLHF,TGTGCCAGCAGTTACTCTGGACAGGGGTACTCACCCCTCCACTTT
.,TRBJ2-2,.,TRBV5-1,CASSLERRELFF,TGCGCCAGCAGCTTGGAGCGGCGGGAGCTGTTTTTT
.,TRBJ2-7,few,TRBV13,CASSDTDSFPYEQYF,TGTGCCAGCAGCGATACAGATTCGTTTCCCTACGAGCAGTACTTC
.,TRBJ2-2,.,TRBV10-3,CAISESRFTNTGELFF,TGTGCCATCAGTGAGTCCAGATTCACAAACACCGGGGAGCTGTTTTTT
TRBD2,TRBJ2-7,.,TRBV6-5,CASSSTSDEQYF,TGTGCCAGCAGTTCTACTAGCGACGAGCAGTACTTC
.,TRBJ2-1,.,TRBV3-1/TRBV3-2,CASSQEGAAGSFF,TGTGCCAGCAGCCAAGAAGGGGCAGCCGGGTCCTTCTTC
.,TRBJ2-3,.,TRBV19,CASNLIAGRDTQYF,TGTGCCAGTAACCTAATTGCGGGCCGGGATACGCAGTATTTT
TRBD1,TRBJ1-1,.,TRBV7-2,CASSPGQGLNTEAFF,TGTGCCAGCAGCCCCGGACAGGGCTTAAACACTGAAGCTTTCTTT
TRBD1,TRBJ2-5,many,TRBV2,CASSDPGTGIGETQYF,TGTGCCAGCAGTGATCCCGGGACAGGGATCGGAGAGACCCAGTACTTC
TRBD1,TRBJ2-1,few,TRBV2,CASMSDRGGNEQFF,TGTGCCAGCATGTCGGACAGGGGCGGCAATGAGCAGTTCTTC
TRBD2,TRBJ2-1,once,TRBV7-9,CASSPTGTRINEQFF,TGTGCCAGCAGCCCCACCGGGACTAGAATTAATGAGCAGTTCTTC
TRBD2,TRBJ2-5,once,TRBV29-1,CSVVISGFQETQYF,TGCAGCGTTGTGATTAGCGGGTTCCAAGAGACCCAGTACTTC
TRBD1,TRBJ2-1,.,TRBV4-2,CASSQTDRAYNEQFF,TGTGCCAGCAGCCAAACCGACAGGGCCTACAATGAGCAGTTCTTC
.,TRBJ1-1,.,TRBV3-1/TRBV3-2,CASSQLTGNTEAFF,TGTGCCAGCAGCCAATTAACAGGGAACACTGAAGCTTTCTTT
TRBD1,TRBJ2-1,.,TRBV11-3,CASSRQGDEQFF,TGTGCCAGCAGCAGACAGGGAGATGAGCAGTTCTTC